This entry is about one TCR beta chain. The antigen is undetermined. Data came from immunoSEQ multiplex PCR; TCRdb stores just in-frame clones and leaves some out. The table lists approximately 47,000 clones, approximately 87% of them singletons. This entry is derived from a study of OX40 agonist ivuxolimab in advanced cancers. Overall study context: Every patient in dose escalation had hepatocellular carcinoma, melanoma, renal cell or head and neck cancer. It was permissible to have had prior anti-PD-1, anti-PD-L1 or anti-CTLA-4 therapy, and approximately 38% had some.

From germline, CDR1 is LGHNA and CDR2 YSLEER. V was cut by 1 base and J by 4 bases, with 20 bases left in between. This CDR3 is 18 amino acids long. General study results and limits: Mean expanded clone counts were higher in CD8+ than CD4+ T cells.

The sequence derives from an adult with an advanced solid tumor such as melanoma, head and neck, liver or kidney cancer. The rearrangement joins TRBV4-3 to TRBJ2-1, with TRBD2 as a possible D gene (5 bases). This sample comprised CD4+ or CD8+ T cells sorted from blood, obtained in a trial of the OX40 agonist ivuxolimab. CDR3 sequence reads: CASSQAVWESLTYNEQFF. The CDR3 DNA is TGCGCCAGCAGCCAAGCGGTCTGGGAGTCCCTGACTTACAATGAGCAGTTCTTC.